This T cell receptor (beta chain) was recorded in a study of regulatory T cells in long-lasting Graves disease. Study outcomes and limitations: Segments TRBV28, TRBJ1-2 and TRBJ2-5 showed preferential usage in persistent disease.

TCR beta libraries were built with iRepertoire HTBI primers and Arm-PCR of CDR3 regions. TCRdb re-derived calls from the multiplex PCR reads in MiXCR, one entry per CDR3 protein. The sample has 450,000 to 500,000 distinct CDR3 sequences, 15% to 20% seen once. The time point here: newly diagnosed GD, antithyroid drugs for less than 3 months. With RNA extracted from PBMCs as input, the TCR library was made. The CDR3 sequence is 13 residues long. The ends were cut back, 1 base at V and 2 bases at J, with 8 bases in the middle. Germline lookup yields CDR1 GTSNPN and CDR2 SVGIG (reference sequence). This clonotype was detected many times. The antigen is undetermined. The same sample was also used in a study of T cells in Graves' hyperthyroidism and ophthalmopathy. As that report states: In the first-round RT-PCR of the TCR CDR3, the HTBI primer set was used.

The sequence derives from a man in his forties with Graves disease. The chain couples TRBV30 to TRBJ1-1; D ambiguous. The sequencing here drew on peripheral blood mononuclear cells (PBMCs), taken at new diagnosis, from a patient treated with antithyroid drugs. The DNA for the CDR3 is TGTGCCTGGAGTGGGTCTTTAAACACTGAAGCTTTCTTT. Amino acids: CAWSGSLNTEAFF.